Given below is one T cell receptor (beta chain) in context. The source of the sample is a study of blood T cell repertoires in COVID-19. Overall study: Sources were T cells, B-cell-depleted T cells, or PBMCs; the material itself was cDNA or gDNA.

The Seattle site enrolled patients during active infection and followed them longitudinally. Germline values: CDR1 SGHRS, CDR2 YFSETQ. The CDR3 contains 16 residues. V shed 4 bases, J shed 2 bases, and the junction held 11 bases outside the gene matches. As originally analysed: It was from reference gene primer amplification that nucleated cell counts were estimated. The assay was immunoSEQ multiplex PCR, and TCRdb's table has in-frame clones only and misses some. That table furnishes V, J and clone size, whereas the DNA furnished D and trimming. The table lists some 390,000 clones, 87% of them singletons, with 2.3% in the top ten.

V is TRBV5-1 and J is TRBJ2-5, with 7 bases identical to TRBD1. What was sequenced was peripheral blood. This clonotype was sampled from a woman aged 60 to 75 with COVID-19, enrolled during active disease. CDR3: CASSSGQGQYQETQYF. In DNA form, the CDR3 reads TGCGCCAGCAGCAGTGGCCAGGGACAGTATCAAGAGACCCAGTACTTC.